This record concerns one T cell receptor beta chain sequence. This clone's antigen is unknown. It has no much larger one-base neighbor in the sample; base qualities were not kept. For sequencing of the TCRbeta CDR3 region, genomic DNA was extracted from the sorted cells. The immunoSEQ Assay was used for sequencing of TCRbeta CDR3 regions. Imported from immuneACCESS, the table was reduced by TCRdb to in-frame sequences with V and J called. These copies leave out some clones; in studies compared against another copy, an unresolved V gene accounts for under half, and the cause of the remainder is not known. The sample table holds about 120,000 clones, of which over 85% were seen once. The ten largest clones represent 0.15% to 0.19% of the sample. Patients with a history of autoimmune disease or receiving systemic immunosuppression were excluded from the trial. In every dose cohort, peripheral blood was drawn for TCR sequencing at baseline, cycle 4 day 1, and cycle 7 day 1. Samples came from an open-label, multicenter, first-in-human phase I dose-escalation trial of ivuxolimab. Adults with locally advanced or metastatic head and neck squamous cell, hepatocellular, melanoma or renal cell carcinoma were enrolled in the trial. Before TCR sequencing, CD4+ and CD8+ T cells were separately sorted from peripheral blood.

These data come from a study of OX40 agonist ivuxolimab in advanced cancers. Regarding the complete study: Ivuxolimab was an agonistic, fully human IgG2 monoclonal antibody directed against OX40 (CD134), a costimulatory receptor. Intravenous ivuxolimab was administered to patients every 2 weeks at six dose levels: 0.01, 0.1, 0.3, 1.5, 3 and 10 mg/kg. Of the roughly 50 dose-escalation patients, hepatocellular carcinoma was present in about 20, melanoma in roughly 15, renal cell carcinoma in 9 and head and neck cancer in 9. A male proportion of 75% to 85% and a mean age of roughly 58 years, ranging from 23 to 79, were recorded for the dose-escalation cohort. Patients were allowed to have had prior anti-PD-1, anti-PD-L1 or anti-CTLA-4 therapy, and roughly 40% of the dose-escalation patients had been treated with checkpoint inhibitors. Partial responses were achieved by three dose-escalation patients, of whom one had hepatocellular carcinoma and two had cutaneous melanoma. The purpose of peripheral TCRbeta sequencing was to test whether ivuxolimab changed TCR sequence diversity and led to clonal T-cell expansion. The monotherapy dose-escalation portion (N = 52 patients) of the phase I ivuxolimab trial is reported in the paper.

On the study overall, not on this receptor specifically: Low levels of normalized T-cell clonal expansion were also shown by some nonresponding patients. Antigen specificity was not determined for the clonally expanded peripheral T cells. At doses of 0.1 to 3.0 mg/kg, clonal expansion of both CD4+ and CD8+ blood T cells was observed from baseline to week 6. In the 0.1-3.0 mg/kg groups, partial responders had among the lowest normalized peripheral clonal expansion, particularly in CD8+ T cells. On average, CD8+ T cells showed more expanded clones than CD4+ T cells after ivuxolimab.

Measured from the cysteine to the phenylalanine, the CDR3 is 14 residues long. The retained sequence is limited to the CDR3, 42 bases, with the frame set at the first base. CDR1 and CDR2, looked up from the germline V gene, are MNHEY and SVGAGI. The germline V and J ends show losses of 6 bases and 5 bases respectively, and no gene match explains 8 bases of the junction. The clonotype originates from an adult with an advanced solid tumor such as melanoma, head and neck, liver or kidney cancer. Material: CD4+ or CD8+ T cells sorted from blood, obtained in a trial of the OX40 agonist ivuxolimab. The sequence is built from TRBV6-5 and TRBJ2-7; 9 bases in between match TRBD1. CDR3 reads: CASSRGTGRDEQYF. In nucleotide form, the sequence is TGTGCCAGCAGCCGAGGGACAGGGAGGGACGAGCAGTACTTC.